This T cell receptor beta chain appears in the sequencing data of a study of siplizumab effects on memory and regulatory T cells. As to this clone: No antigen is known for it.

Whole-study findings and limits: Fewer alloreactive sequences mapped to unstimulated CD4+ memory cells under siplizumab. Naive T cell populations appeared to exhibit greater diversity than memory cells and appeared to be major alloresponse contributors. Confirmation was lacking for the suppressive function of proliferating Tregs derived from siplizumab cultures.

CDR3 length: 15 amino acids. In germline, CDR1 is SGHVS, CDR2 FNYEAQ. Germline trimming cut 1 base from V and 4 bases from J; bases unmatched to any gene: 4. The study assayed 95,000 to 100,000 TCR templates per sample. Libraries were prepared by immunoSEQ multiplex PCR; TCRdb keeps only in-frame clonotypes and omits some of them. This table holds under 100,000 clones, about nine tenths found once. This chain connects TRBV7-6 to TRBJ1-2; TRBD1 aligns across 9 bases. The sample comprised Tregs sorted from blood. This sequence was found in a human donor in good health. The CDR3 nucleotides read TGTGCCAGCAGCTTAGGCGGACAGGGGTCCTATGGCTACACCTTC. Translated, it gives CASSLGGQGSYGYTF.